The clone carrying this T cell receptor (beta chain) was recorded only once. This specimen comes from a study of shared clonotypes between healthy human individuals. Sequencing used immunoSEQ multiplex PCR; TCRdb keeps in-frame clones, though not all of them. Found here are about 870,000 clones, over 90% of them singletons; the top ten hold 24%. Terminally differentiated effector memory CD45RA+ cells were left out of the naive CD8 fraction, which was CD45RO-negative and positively selected for CCR7. This clonotype was sampled from a man aged 25 to 40 in good health. The sequenced sample consisted of naive CD8+ T cells sorted from blood.

In nucleotides, the CDR3 is TGTGCCATCAGTGAAACAGGGTCCAACACTGAAGCTTTCTTT. Amino acid sequence: CAISETGSNTEAFF. This chain links TRBV10-3 with TRBJ1-1; TRBD1 might be the D (6 bases). Germline CDR1 ENHRY, CDR2 SYGVKD. With 3 bases removed from V and 2 bases from J, the gap between germline ends came to 10 bases. This CDR3 comprises 14 residues.